These 3 T cell receptor beta chains share one sample of origin, sequenced in a study of cytomegalovirus exposure and HLA in healthy donors. Libraries were prepared by immunoSEQ multiplex PCR; TCRdb keeps only in-frame clonotypes and omits some of them. The sample includes 150,000 to 200,000 clones, around nine tenths of them seen just once. The sequenced sample was PBMCs. These receptors came from a woman aged 25 to 45 in good health and CMV-seronegative.

The chain has TRBV5-1 and TRBJ2-1, with TRBD2 matching over 12 bases. Per the germline V gene, CDR1 is SGHRS and CDR2 is YFSETQ. After removal of 4 bases from V and 10 bases from J, the junction contained 15 bases not matched to a gene. This CDR3 has 17 residues. CDR3: CASSLDPPSGGGIEQFF. CDR3 coding DNA: TGCGCCAGCAGCCTGGATCCCCCTAGCGGGGGGGGCATCGAGCAGTTCTTC.

The CDR3 region is CASSVTGNTEAFF. Here the CDR3 DNA reads TGTGCCAGCAGCGTGACGGGTAACACTGAAGCTTTCTTT. This chain links TRBV9 with TRBJ1-1, with unresolved D. V shed 2 bases and J shed 2 bases, with 7 bases lying between them. This CDR3 spans 13 amino acids. The germline CDR1 and CDR2 sequences are SGDLS and YYNGEE.

The chain couples TRBV6-5 to TRBJ1-5, with D possibly TRBD1 on 5 matching bases. This CDR3 has 13 residues. Germline V gene data show CDR1 as MNHEY and CDR2 as SVGAGI. V lost 0 bases, J lost 5 bases, and 5 bases lay in between. In nucleotides, the CDR3 is TGTGCCAGCAGTTACTCAGGGGATCAGCCCCAGCATTTT. Residues: CASSYSGDQPQHF.